Shown below are 23 T cell receptor beta chains from a single sample sequenced in a study of shared clonotypes between healthy human individuals. The assay was immunoSEQ multiplex PCR, and TCRdb's table has in-frame clones only and misses some. The sample includes 500,000 to 650,000 clones, around 81% of them seen just once. Sequencing was done on a sample of PBMCs. These receptors came from a woman in her thirties or forties in good health. Some clones in this sample may be carry-over from other donors' samples.

The chain links TRBV5-1 to TRBJ1-1; D not resolved. Per the germline V gene, CDR1 is SGHRS and CDR2 is YFSETQ. CDR3 length equals 14 residues. Trimming shortened V by 0 bases and J by 6 bases, and 12 bases separated the two germline ends. DNA for the CDR3: TGCGCCAGCAGCTTGGAGGGAGCCCACGCTGAAGCTTTCTTT. Its protein product is CASSLEGAHAEAFF.

The CDR3 is CASSQAPGTEINEQFF. The CDR3 nucleotides are TGCGCCAGCAGTCAAGCTCCGGGGACAGAGATCAATGAGCAGTTCTTC. The V call is TRBV23-1, the J call TRBJ2-1, with 7 nucleotides matching TRBD1. TRBV23-1 is an open reading frame whose function is uncertain. CDR3 length equals 16 residues. Losses at the gene ends were 2 bases for V and 6 bases for J; bases not matched to a gene: 10.

This chain uses TRBV30 with TRBJ1-1; D is unresolved. Germline values: CDR1 GTSNPN, CDR2 SVGIG (reference sequence). This CDR3 is 11 amino acids long. V was clipped by 0 bases and J by 8 bases, with 7 bases between them. The CDR3, as DNA: TGTGCCTGGAGTGTAGGAGGCGAAGCTTTCTTT. This codes for CAWSVGGEAFF. The variable domain in full, completed from reference TRBV30 and TRBJ1-1, reads SQTIHQWPATLVQPVGSPLSLECTVEGTSNPNLYWYRQAAGRGLQLLFYSVGIGQISSEVPQNLSASRPQDRQFILSSKKLLLSDSGFYLCAWSVGGEAFFGQGTRLTVV.

V gene TRBV11-2 combines with J gene TRBJ2-1; 10 positions agree with TRBD2. This CDR3 is 17 amino acids long. V dropped 1 base and J dropped 7; count of bases not matched to a gene: 10. The germline V gene encodes CDR1 SGHAT and CDR2 FQNNGV. The CDR3 sequence: CASSLGVRAGGGNEQFF. The CDR3 region has the DNA TGTGCCAGCAGCTTAGGGGTTAGAGCGGGAGGGGGTAATGAGCAGTTCTTC.

This clone has only one observation. V is TRBV27 and J is TRBJ2-7, with D perhaps matching TRBD2 (6 bases). CDR1 and CDR2 from the germline V gene are MNHEY and SMNVEV (reference sequence). V lost 5 bases and J lost 2, with 16 bases in between. The CDR3 is made up of 15 amino acids. Written as DNA, the CDR3 is TGTGCCAGCAGTCCCCGGGGTAGCGGTGCCTACGAGCAGTACTTC. Protein product: CASSPRGSGAYEQYF.

In its sample, this clone was seen once. V and J are TRBV27 and TRBJ2-3, with D possibly matching TRBD2 (5 bases). Germline assignment: CDR1 MNHEY and CDR2 SMNVEV (reference sequence). This CDR3 spans 16 amino acids. The V end was cut by 3 bases, the J end by 1 base, with 14 bases between. The CDR3 DNA is TGTGCCAGCAGTTTGAGGGCGAATTGGGGCACAGATACGCAGTATTTT. Translating it yields CASSLRANWGTDTQYF.

The rearrangement links TRBV18 to TRBJ1-2, with D unclear. The CDR3 is made up of 14 amino acids. The germline V and J ends were trimmed by 3 bases and 2 bases, with 10 bases remaining between them. Germline V gene sequence: CDR1 KGHSH, CDR2 LQKENI. CDR3 sequence (DNA): TGTGCCAGCTCACCGGAACGGTTAAACTATGGCTACACCTTC. Protein product: CASSPERLNYGYTF.

J is TRBJ2-7 and V is TRBV29-1; TRBD1 agrees at 7 bases. The V and J ends lost 4 bases and 6 bases, in that order; junction bases with no gene match: 9. This CDR3 spans 13 amino acids. Germline V lookup: CDR1 SQVTM, CDR2 ANQGSEA. The CDR3 DNA follows: TGCAGCGTTGTTGGGGCAGGGGGTGGCGAGCAGTACTTC. It specifies CSVVGAGGGEQYF.

This clone was observed a few times. V gene TRBV6-1 combines with J gene TRBJ1-4; D is possibly TRBD1 (5 bases). Germline V CDR1 and CDR2: MNHNS, SASEGT. Between the trimmed V and J ends, which lost 7 bases and 5 bases, there was a span of 17 bases. This CDR3 spans 15 amino acids. DNA of the CDR3: TGTGCCAGCAAATTTGGAGGCAGGGCGAATGAAAAACTGTTTTTT. Its protein product is CASKFGGRANEKLFF.

The V gene is TRBV4-2, the J gene TRBJ2-1, with 8 bases identical to TRBD1. V shed 4 bases, J shed 12 bases, and the junction held 14 bases outside the gene matches. The CDR3 length is 15 residues. Germline V gene lookup returns CDR1 LGHNA and CDR2 YNFKEQ. CDR3 bases: TGTGCCAGCAGCCTTCCCGGACAGGGTCCAATGAGGCAGTTCTTC. Protein: CASSLPGQGPMRQFF.

This clone appeared a single time. The chain carries TRBV7-8 and TRBJ2-7, with TRBD2 matching 7 bases. V lost 0 bases and J lost 2; bases outside the gene matches: 4. Germline lookup yields CDR1 SGHVS and CDR2 FQNEAQ. This CDR3 region has 15 residues. CDR3 bases: TGTGCCAGCAGCTTAGCGGGGGGGGTGACCTACGAGCAGTACTTC. The encoded protein is CASSLAGGVTYEQYF.

This chain connects TRBV7-3 to TRBJ1-2; D remains ambiguous. Deletions cut 5 bases from V and 0 bases from J, with 10 bases between. The germline CDR1 and CDR2 sequences are SGHTA and FQGTGA. The CDR3 is made up of 14 amino acids. In DNA, the CDR3 is TGTGCCAGCAGCCCCTCCTCATCTAACTATGGCTACACCTTC. It translates to CASSPSSSNYGYTF.

The chain has TRBV11-2 and TRBJ1-4, with a tentative D call TRBD1 (5 bases). CDR3 length equals 16 residues. The germline gives CDR1 SGHAT, CDR2 FQNNGV. V gave up 1 base and J gave up 8 bases, with 17 bases separating them. The CDR3 nucleotides read TGTGCCAGCAGCTTAGGTAGCCCGGGCAGGGTAGAAAAACTGTTTTTT. Its protein product is CASSLGSPGRVEKLFF. Together with reference TRBV11-2 and TRBJ1-4, the CDR3 gives the full variable domain: EAGVAQSPRYKIIEKRQSVAFWCNPISGHATLYWYQQILGQGPKLLIQFQNNGVVDDSQLPKDRFSAERLKGVDSTLKIQPAKLEDSAVYLCASSLGSPGRVEKLFFGSGTQLSVL.

This clone was detected many times. This rearrangement joins TRBV30 to TRBJ1-5; 7 bases are a match to TRBD1. The CDR3 length is 15 residues. Trimming took 5 bases from V and 3 from J; bases not matched to a gene: 10. Per the germline V gene, CDR1 is GTSNPN and CDR2 is SVGIG (reference sequence). The CDR3 DNA sequence: TGTGCCTGGGCCCACAGGGGTAATTACAATCAGCCCCAGCATTTT. As protein: CAWAHRGNYNQPQHF. Full variable domain (missing parts from reference TRBV30 and TRBJ1-5): SQTIHQWPATLVQPVGSPLSLECTVEGTSNPNLYWYRQAAGRGLQLLFYSVGIGQISSEVPQNLSASRPQDRQFILSSKKLLLSDSGFYLCAWAHRGNYNQPQHFGDGTRLSIL.

V gene TRBV18 combines with J gene TRBJ2-7; no definite D call. The V gene's germline CDR1 is KGHSH and CDR2 LQKENI. V was shortened by 6 bases and J by 6 bases, with 12 bases between the two germline ends. This CDR3 contains 12 residues. CDR3 loop: CASSQDHVEQYF. CDR3 nucleotide sequence: TGTGCCAGCTCCCAGGATCATGTCGAGCAGTACTTC.

Note on this clone: A much more abundant neighbour one base away suggests this may be a read error. The rearrangement links TRBV7-3 to TRBJ2-2, with TRBD2 identical over 10 bases. CDR1 and CDR2 from the germline V gene are SGHTA and FQGTGA. The CDR3 length is 14 residues. The CDR3: CTSSLSGRDGELFF. In DNA form, the CDR3 reads TGTACCAGCAGCTTAAGCGGGAGGGACGGGGAGCTGTTTTTT. Full variable domain (remainder filled in from reference TRBV7-3 and TRBJ2-2): GAGVSQTPSNKVTEKGKYVELRCDPISGHTALYWYRQSLGQGPEFLIYFQGTGAADDSGLPNDRFFAVRPEGSVSTLKIQRTERGDSAVYLCTSSLSGRDGELFFGEGSRLTVL.

V gene TRBV28 combines with J gene TRBJ1-2; D not certain. The CDR3 is 14 amino acids. Germline CDR1 is MDHEN and CDR2 is SYDVKM. The V and J ends lost 1 base and 0 bases respectively, with 6 bases between them. CDR3 nucleotides: TGTGCCAGCAGTTTATCCACTTCTAACTATGGCTACACCTTC. Its protein product is CASSLSTSNYGYTF.

This clone has more than one count but fewer than ten. J is TRBJ2-7 and V is TRBV7-9, with D perhaps TRBD2 (5 bases). CDR1 is SEHNR and CDR2 is FQNEAQ in the germline V gene (reference sequence). This CDR3 comprises 14 residues. V was clipped by 5 bases and J by 5 bases, with 16 bases between them. CDR3: CASSHTSMGNEQYF. The CDR3 DNA follows: TGTGCCAGCAGCCACACTAGTATGGGCAACGAGCAGTACTTC.

This clone was seen only once. This chain joins TRBV27 and TRBJ1-5, with a tentative D call TRBD1 (6 bases). Trimming stripped 5 bases from V and 3 bases from J, with 17 bases between. Germline V lookup: CDR1 MNHEY, CDR2 SMNVEV (reference sequence). The CDR3 extends over 16 amino acids. The CDR3 sequence is CASSPLGGGLNQPQHF. DNA for the CDR3: TGTGCCAGCAGTCCACTCGGGGGCGGCCTCAATCAGCCCCAGCATTTT.

Points on this clone: The final CDR3 position lacks the conserved phenylalanine or tryptophan, pointing to a likely read error. V gene TRBV13 combines with J gene TRBJ1-1; tentative D call: TRBD1 (6 bases). The CDR3 is 15 residues long. V was cut by 4 bases and J by 6 bases, with 18 bases left in between. Germline V gene lookup returns CDR1 PRHDT and CDR2 FYEKMQ (reference sequence). This CDR3 is CASSSYGTPPPEAFL. CDR3 sequence (DNA): TGTGCCAGCAGCTCCTACGGGACACCCCCCCCTGAAGCTTTCCTT.

Ten or more counts support this clone. The junction departs from germline at one end; a sequencing error may be responsible. V usage is TRBV7-7 and J usage is TRBJ2-2, with TRBD1 matching 9 bases. Looked up from germline, CDR1 is SSHAT and CDR2 is FNYEAQ (reference sequence). There are 15 residues in the CDR3. CDR3 nucleotide sequence: TGTGCTAGCAGCGCACAGGGGGCTGACACCGGGGAGCTGTTTTTT. This sequence encodes CASSAQGADTGELFF.

J is TRBJ1-1 and V is TRBV11-2; TRBD1 might be the D (5 bases). This CDR3 region has 15 residues. CDR1 is SGHAT, CDR2 FQNNGV, per germline. Trimming left V 4 bases short and J 5 bases short, with 17 bases between. CDR3 nucleotide sequence: TGTGCCAGCAGCTCGACCGGGACCGGGAGGACTGAAGCTTTCTTT. Its translation: CASSSTGTGRTEAFF.

The V call is TRBV9, the J call TRBJ1-1; D gene uncertain. Per germline, CDR1 SGDLS and CDR2 YYNGEE. The V and J ends lost 4 bases and 5 bases respectively, with 18 bases between them. The CDR3 loop spans 15 amino acids. The CDR3 is CASSPSSRTFTEAFF. Written as DNA, the CDR3 is TGTGCCAGCAGCCCAAGTTCCCGGACGTTTACTGAAGCTTTCTTT. Full variable domain (rest looked up from reference TRBV9 and TRBJ1-1): DSGVTQTPKHLITATGQRVTLRCSPRSGDLSVYWYQQSLDQGLQFLIQYYNGEERAKGNILERFSAQQFPDLHSELNLSSLELGDSALYFCASSPSSRTFTEAFFGQGTRLTVV.